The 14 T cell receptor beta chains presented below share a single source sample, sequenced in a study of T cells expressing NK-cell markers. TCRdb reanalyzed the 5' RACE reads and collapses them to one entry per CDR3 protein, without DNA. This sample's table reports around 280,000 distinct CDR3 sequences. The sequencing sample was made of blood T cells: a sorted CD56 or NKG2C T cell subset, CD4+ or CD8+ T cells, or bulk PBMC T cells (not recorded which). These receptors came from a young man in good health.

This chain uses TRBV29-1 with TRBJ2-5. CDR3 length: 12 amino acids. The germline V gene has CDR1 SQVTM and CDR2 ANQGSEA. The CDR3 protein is CSLTRSQETQYF.

The CDR3 loop reads CSANGLDSTGSAEAFF. This chain connects TRBV20-1 to TRBJ1-1; TCRdb picks TRBD1, but there is no DNA to check that call. The CDR3 contains 16 residues. Germline assignment: CDR1 DFQATT and CDR2 SNEGSKA (reference sequence).

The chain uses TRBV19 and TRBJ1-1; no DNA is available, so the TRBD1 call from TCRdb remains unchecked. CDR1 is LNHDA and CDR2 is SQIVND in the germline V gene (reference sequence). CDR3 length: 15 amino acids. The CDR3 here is CASLDRDRQKYEAFF.

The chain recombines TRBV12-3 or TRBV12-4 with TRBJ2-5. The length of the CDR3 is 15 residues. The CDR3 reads CASSLDLRHQETQYF.

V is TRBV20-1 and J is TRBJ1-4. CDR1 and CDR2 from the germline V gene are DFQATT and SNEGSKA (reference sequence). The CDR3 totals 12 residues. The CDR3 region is CSASLGNEKLFF.

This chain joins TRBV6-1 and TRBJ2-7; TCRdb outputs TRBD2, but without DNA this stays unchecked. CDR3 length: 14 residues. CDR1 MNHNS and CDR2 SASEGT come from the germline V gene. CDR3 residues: CASASGSPSYEQYF.

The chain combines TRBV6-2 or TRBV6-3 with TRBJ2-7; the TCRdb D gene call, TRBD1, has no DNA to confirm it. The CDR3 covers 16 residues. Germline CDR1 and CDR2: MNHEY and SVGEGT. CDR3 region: CASSRTGPNLSYEQYF.

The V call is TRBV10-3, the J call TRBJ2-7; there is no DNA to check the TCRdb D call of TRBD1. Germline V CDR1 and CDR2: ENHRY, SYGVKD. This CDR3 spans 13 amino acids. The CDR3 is CAISGQGSYEQYF.

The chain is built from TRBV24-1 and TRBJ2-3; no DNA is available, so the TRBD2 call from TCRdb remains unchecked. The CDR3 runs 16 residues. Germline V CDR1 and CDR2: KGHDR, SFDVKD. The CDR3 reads CATSDFLDSSTDTQYF.

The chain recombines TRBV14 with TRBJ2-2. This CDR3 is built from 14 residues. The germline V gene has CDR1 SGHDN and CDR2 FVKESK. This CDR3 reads CASSQVNILGELFF.

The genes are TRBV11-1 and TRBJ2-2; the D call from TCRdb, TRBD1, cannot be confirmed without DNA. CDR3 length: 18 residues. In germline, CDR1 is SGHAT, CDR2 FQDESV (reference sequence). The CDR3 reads CASSYNPIGQVNTGELFF.

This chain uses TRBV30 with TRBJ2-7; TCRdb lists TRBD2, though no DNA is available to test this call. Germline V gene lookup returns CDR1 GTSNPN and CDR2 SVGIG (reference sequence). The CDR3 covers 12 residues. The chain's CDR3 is CAWSIPAYEQYF.

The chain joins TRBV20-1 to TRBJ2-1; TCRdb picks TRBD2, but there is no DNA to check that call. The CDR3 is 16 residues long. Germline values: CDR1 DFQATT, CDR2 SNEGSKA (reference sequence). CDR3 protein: CSARDLGTTNYHEQFF.

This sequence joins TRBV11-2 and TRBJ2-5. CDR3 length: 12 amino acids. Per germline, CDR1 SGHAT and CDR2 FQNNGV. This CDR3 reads CASSLDGRTQYF.